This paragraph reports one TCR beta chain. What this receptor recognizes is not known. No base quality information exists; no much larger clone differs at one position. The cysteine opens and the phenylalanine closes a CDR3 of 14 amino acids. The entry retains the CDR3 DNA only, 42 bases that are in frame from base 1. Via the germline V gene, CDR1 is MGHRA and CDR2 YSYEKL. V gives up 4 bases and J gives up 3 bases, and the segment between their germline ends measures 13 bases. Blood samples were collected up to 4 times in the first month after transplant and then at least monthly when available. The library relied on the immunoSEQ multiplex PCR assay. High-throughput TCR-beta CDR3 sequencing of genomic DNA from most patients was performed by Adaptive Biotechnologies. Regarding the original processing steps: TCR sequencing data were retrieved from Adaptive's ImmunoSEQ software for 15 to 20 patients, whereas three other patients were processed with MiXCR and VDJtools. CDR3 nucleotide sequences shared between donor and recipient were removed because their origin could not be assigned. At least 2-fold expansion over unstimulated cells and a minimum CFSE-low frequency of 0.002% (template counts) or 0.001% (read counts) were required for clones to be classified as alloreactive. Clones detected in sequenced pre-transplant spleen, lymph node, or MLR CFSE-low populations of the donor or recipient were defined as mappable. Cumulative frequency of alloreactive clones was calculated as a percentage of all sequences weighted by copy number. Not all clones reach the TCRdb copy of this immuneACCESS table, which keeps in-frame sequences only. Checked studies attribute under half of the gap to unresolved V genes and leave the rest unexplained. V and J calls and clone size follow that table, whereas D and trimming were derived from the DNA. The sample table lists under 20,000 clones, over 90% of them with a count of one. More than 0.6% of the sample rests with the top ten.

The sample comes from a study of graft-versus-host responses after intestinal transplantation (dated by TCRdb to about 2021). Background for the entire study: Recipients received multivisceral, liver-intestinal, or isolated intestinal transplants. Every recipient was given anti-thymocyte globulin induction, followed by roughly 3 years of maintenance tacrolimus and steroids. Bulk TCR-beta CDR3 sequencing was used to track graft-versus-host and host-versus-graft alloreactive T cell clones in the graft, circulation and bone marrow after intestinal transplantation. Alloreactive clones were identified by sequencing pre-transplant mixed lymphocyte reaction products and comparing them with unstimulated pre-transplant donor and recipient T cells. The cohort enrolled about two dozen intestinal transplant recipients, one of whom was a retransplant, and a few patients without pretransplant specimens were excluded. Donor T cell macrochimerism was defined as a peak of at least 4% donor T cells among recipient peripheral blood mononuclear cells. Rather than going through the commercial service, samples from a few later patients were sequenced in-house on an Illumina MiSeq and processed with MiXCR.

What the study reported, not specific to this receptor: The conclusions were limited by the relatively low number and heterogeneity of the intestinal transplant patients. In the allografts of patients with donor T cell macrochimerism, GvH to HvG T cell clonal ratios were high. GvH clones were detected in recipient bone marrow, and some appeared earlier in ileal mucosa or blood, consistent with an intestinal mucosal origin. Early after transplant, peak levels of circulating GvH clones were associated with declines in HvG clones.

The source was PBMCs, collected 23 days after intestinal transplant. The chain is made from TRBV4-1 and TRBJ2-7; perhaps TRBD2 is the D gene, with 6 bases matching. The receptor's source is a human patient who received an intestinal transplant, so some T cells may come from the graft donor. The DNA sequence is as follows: TGCGCCAGCAGCCGCGGGACCGACGACTACGAGCAGTACTTC. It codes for CASSRGTDDYEQYF.